This TCR beta chain appears in the sequencing data of a study of shared clonotypes between healthy human individuals. Those who donated, Caucasian adults without exception, all lived in Nashville, Tennessee. The authors divided CD4+ cells into CD45RA+ naive and CD45RA-negative memory subsets. General study points: The expectation was that sequencing depth would affect clonotype sharing among donors. The study found about 5% of naive CD4 clonotypes shared across a handful of donors.

Repertoires were generated with immunoSEQ multiplex PCR, while TCRdb's copy carries only in-frame clones and drops some. The sample has 2 million to 3 million clones; 93% are singletons. Germline CDR1 MDHEN, CDR2 SYDVKM. Trimming took 7 bases from V and 2 from J, leaving 15 bases between them. This CDR3 has 14 amino acids. Comment on this clone: Its antigen is still unknown.

Input material: naive CD4+ T cells from PBMCs. Noted subset: CD45RA+ positively selected. The receptor was isolated from a man between 18 and 29 years old in good health. Some clones in this sample may be carry-over from other donors' samples. This chain links TRBV28 with TRBJ2-7; D gene ambiguous. The chain's CDR3 is CASTTGKGAYEQYF. CDR3 sequence (DNA): TGTGCCAGCACCACGGGTAAGGGTGCCTACGAGCAGTACTTC.